This T cell receptor (beta chain) is drawn from a study of T cells in localized non-small cell lung cancer (dated by TCRdb to about 2020). Some background on the complete study: The study examined T cell repertoires in roughly 240 patients with early-stage NSCLC and compared tumors with uninvolved tumor-adjacent lungs. All 220 or so NSCLC patients in the cohort were treatment-naive and had localized lung tumors that were resected. A mean age of 66.3 years was recorded for the NSCLC patients, of whom under 150 were male and about a hundred were female.

Including cysteine and phenylalanine, the CDR3 has 16 amino acids. Here the CDR3 DNA is all that survives: 48 bases in frame from base 1. CDR1 and CDR2 are read off the germline V gene (reference sequence) as MNHEY and SMNVEV. Trimming accounts for 5 bases at V and 5 bases at J, while the number of junction bases matched to no gene is 13. What the authors observed across the whole study: Uninvolved tumor-adjacent lung showed the highest T cell clonality, higher than tumor, which suggests more focused antigenic responses in the uninvolved tumor-adjacent lung. A median of about 55 of the top 100 tumor clones were detected in paired uninvolved adjacent lung, and 28 of these tumor clones were also found among the top 100 clones of the paired uninvolved adjacent lung. Because multi-region sequencing of the tumors was not done, intratumor heterogeneity could not be ruled out. Because the study design was exploratory, TCR variables were selected using unadjusted p-values without false-discovery rate correction. Higher T cell density in blood was associated with longer overall survival, whereas higher clonality in adjacent lung was associated with shorter survival.

At diagnosis, peripheral blood, uninvolved tumor-adjacent lung and tumor were collected and stored as a combination of fresh-frozen and FFPE material. For TCR repertoire profiling, the blood samples were analyzed as peripheral blood mononuclear cells. This clone has a handful of counts. Its antigen is currently not known. Qualities for individual bases were not recorded, and no much larger clone is one base off. TCR beta CDR3 regions were sequenced from DNA using the immunoSEQ Assay. On the authors' methods: T cell density was computed as TCR beta template counts normalized to usable DNA estimated by amplifying housekeeping genes. Richness was estimated with the preseqR package, extrapolating to 400,000 templates for PBMC samples and 120,000 templates for tissue samples. Clonality was defined by subtracting Pielou's evenness from one. Tissue-enriched TCRs were identified through differential abundance testing performed on productive amino-acid clonotypes, with a minimum total count of 5 and an alpha of 0.1. Repertoire overlap between compartments was quantified with the Jaccard Index and Morisita Overlap Index. GLIPH grouped TCR beta CDR3s together with public tetramer-defined viral CDR3s, and a viral motif had to include at least three viral sequences and also show V-gene enrichment. Imported from immuneACCESS, the table was reduced by TCRdb to in-frame sequences with V and J called. These copies leave out some clones; in studies compared against another copy, an unresolved V gene accounts for under half, and the cause of the remainder is not known. The V and J calls and the clone size are those of that table, but D and trimming were determined from the DNA. Here the sample has 15,000 to 20,000 clones; 85% to 90% occur a single time. The ten largest account for 3% to 4% of the sample.

The receptor comes from a male donor older than 55 with stage II squamous cell lung carcinoma. The sample here was peripheral blood, taken before any cancer treatment. The sequence links TRBV27 to TRBJ2-7; 9 central nucleotides agree with TRBD1. The CDR3: CASSLHRDRVRNEQYF. The DNA sequence reads TGTGCCAGCAGTCTCCACCGGGACAGGGTTAGGAACGAGCAGTACTTC.